These 7 T cell receptor beta chains share one sample of origin, sequenced in a study of early T cells in non-severe SARS-CoV-2 infection. TCRdb analysed the 5' RACE reads with MiXCR anew, one entry per CDR3 protein. The data contain about 89,000 distinct CDR3 sequences, roughly 17% of them singletons. Material: whole blood, obtained at baseline. Every receptor here comes from an adult who was a healthcare worker with PCR-confirmed SARS-CoV-2 infection or an uninfected control (not recorded which).

This chain uses TRBV12-3 or TRBV12-4 with TRBJ1-1; the D gene is possibly TRBD1 (6 bases). V was cut by 7 bases and J by 7 bases, with 10 bases left in between. CDR3 length equals 11 residues. In nucleotides, the CDR3 is TGTGCCAGCAAAGGGGGATTTGAAGCTTTCTTT. As protein: CASKGGFEAFF.

The gene calls are TRBV18 and TRBJ1-4, with D perhaps TRBD1 (5 bases). The CDR3 spans 15 residues. Germline V gives CDR1 KGHSH, CDR2 LQKENI. V shed 5 bases and J shed 10 bases, with 20 bases lying between them. The chain's CDR3 is CASSSRAEQGRKLFF. The CDR3 bases are TGTGCCAGCTCATCGCGGGCGGAGCAGGGACGAAAACTGTTTTTT.

This clonotype has only a few counts. The genes are TRBV28 and TRBJ1-2, with 9 bases lining up with TRBD1. This CDR3 is 13 amino acids long. The ends lost 7 bases at V and 4 bases at J; junction bases unmatched: 4. Germline-derived CDR1 and CDR2 are MDHEN and SYDVKM. CDR3 sequence: CASKGQGPYGYTF. The CDR3 DNA reads TGTGCCAGCAAGGGACAGGGACCCTATGGCTACACCTTC.

The rearrangement uses TRBV12-3 or TRBV12-4 and TRBJ2-1, with D hard to call. V lost 2 bases, J lost 6 bases, and 5 bases lay in between. The CDR3 extends over 12 amino acids. The CDR3 DNA reads TGTGCCAGCAGTTTATCGATCAATGAGCAGTTCTTC. This codes for CASSLSINEQFF.

This clonotype came up a few times. The chain joins TRBV20-1 to TRBJ2-3, with D maybe TRBD2 (6 bases). CDR3 length: 15 residues. CDR1 DFQATT and CDR2 SNEGSKA come from the germline V gene (reference sequence). The V gene lost 6 bases and the J gene lost 0 bases, with 16 bases spanning the gap. The CDR3 region is CSAPGRLASTDTQYF. Written as DNA, the CDR3 is TGCAGTGCCCCCGGGCGGCTAGCGAGCACAGATACGCAGTATTTT.

This clonotype came up a few times. The chain carries TRBV12-3 or TRBV12-4 and TRBJ1-5; possibly TRBD1 for D (5 bases). Trimming stripped 5 bases from V and 3 bases from J, with 11 bases between. CDR3 length: 14 amino acids. CDR3 sequence reads: CASSARAPNQPQHF. In DNA form, the CDR3 reads TGTGCCAGCAGTGCCAGGGCCCCCAATCAGCCCCAGCATTTT.

This clonotype was seen a few times. V is TRBV12-3 or TRBV12-4 and J is TRBJ2-1, with 9 bases lining up with TRBD1. The CDR3 covers 16 residues. J was trimmed by 0 bases and V by 4 bases; bases with no gene match: 4. This CDR3 is CASSSDRGGSYNEQFF. The CDR3 DNA is TGTGCCAGCAGTTCGGACAGGGGTGGCTCCTACAATGAGCAGTTCTTC.